The 15 T cell receptor beta chains below all came from one sample that was sequenced in a study of Ad26.COV2.S vaccination and SARS-CoV-2 variants. Using immunoSEQ multiplex PCR, the repertoire was profiled, and TCRdb retains in-frame clones only, with some absent. Among around 250,000 clones listed, roughly 89% were seen once. The treatment denotes: over 15 received Ad26.COV2.S at low or high dose, single or two shots; about 5 received placebo; per-sample allocation not given. Following the first vaccine or placebo injection, samples were taken on day 63. Specimen: peripheral blood, collected in a trial of Ad26.COV2.S vaccine versus placebo. The receptors derive from a person aged 18-60 years who received the Ad26.COV2.S COVID-19 vaccine or a placebo.

The chain couples TRBV29-1 to TRBJ1-1; 11 nucleotides match TRBD1. The trim removed 6 bases at V and 0 bases at J, leaving 9 bases unmatched. The germline CDR1 and CDR2 sequences are SQVTM and ANQGSEA. The CDR3 totals 16 residues. CDR3 DNA: TGCAGCGTGGGAAGGACAGGGGGCTTGGTGAACACTGAAGCTTTCTTT. Its protein is CSVGRTGGLVNTEAFF.

The genes are TRBV15 and TRBJ2-7; D is possibly TRBD1 (6 bases). V lost 5 bases and J lost 5, with 13 bases in between. Germline lookup yields CDR1 LNHNV and CDR2 YYDKDF (reference sequence). The CDR3 length is 13 residues. The chain's CDR3 is CATSGGRGHEQYF. In DNA, the CDR3 is TGTGCCACCAGCGGAGGCAGGGGCCACGAGCAGTACTTC.

The chain links TRBV2 to TRBJ2-1; 8 nucleotides align to TRBD1. V shed 3 bases, J shed 2 bases, and the junction held 6 bases outside the gene matches. CDR1 SNHLY and CDR2 FYNNEI come from the germline V gene. The CDR3 totals 16 residues. In DNA form, the CDR3 reads TGTGCCAGCAGTGATCCACGGGACAGGACCTACAATGAGCAGTTCTTC. Translated, it gives CASSDPRDRTYNEQFF. The full variable domain, rest sourced from reference TRBV2 and TRBJ2-1, is EPEVTQTPSHQVTQMGQEVILRCVPISNHLYFYWYRQILGQKVEFLVSFYNNEISEKSEIFDDQFSVERPDGSNFTLKIRSTKLEDSAMYFCASSDPRDRTYNEQFFGPGTRLTVL.

This chain links TRBV7-3 with TRBJ2-5; D perhaps matches TRBD1 (7 bases). Trimming removed 4 bases at V and 2 bases at J, with 11 bases between. The CDR3 spans 14 residues. Germline V gene sequence: CDR1 SGHTA, CDR2 FQGTGA. CDR3 coding DNA: TGTGCCAGCAGCTCGACAGGGACTCAAGAGACCCAGTACTTC. Residues: CASSSTGTQETQYF. Supplemented by reference TRBV7-3 and TRBJ2-5, the full variable domain reads GAGVSQTPSNKVTEKGKYVELRCDPISGHTALYWYRQSLGQGPEFLIYFQGTGAADDSGLPNDRFFAVRPEGSVSTLKIQRTERGDSAVYLCASSSTGTQETQYFGPGTRLLVL.

This chain links TRBV24-1 with TRBJ2-1; 8 bases match TRBD2. CDR1 is KGHDR and CDR2 is SFDVKD in the germline V gene. V lost 7 bases to trimming and J lost 3 bases; unmatched junction nucleotides: 4. CDR3 length equals 14 residues. The chain's CDR3 is CATSPGGGYNEQFF. The DNA for the CDR3 is TGTGCCACCAGCCCCGGGGGGGGCTACAATGAGCAGTTCTTC.

The chain links TRBV6-4 to TRBJ1-4; D is possibly TRBD1 (5 bases). The CDR3 loop spans 15 amino acids. The V gene lost 3 bases and the J gene lost 2 bases, with 10 bases spanning the gap. Germline CDR1 reads MRHNA; CDR2 reads SNTAGT. CDR3 region: CASSESPGTNEKLFF. The CDR3 DNA reads TGTGCCAGCAGTGAATCCCCAGGGACTAATGAAAAACTGTTTTTT.

The J gene is TRBJ1-2, the V gene TRBV7-8, with D maybe TRBD1 (6 bases). The CDR3 spans 14 residues. In germline, CDR1 is SGHVS, CDR2 FQNEAQ. Deletions cut 2 bases from V and 7 bases from J, with 14 bases between. The DNA of the CDR3 is TGTGCCAGCAGCTTACCCGCCAGGGGAAGTGGCTACACCTTC. Protein: CASSLPARGSGYTF.

J is TRBJ1-2 and V is TRBV27, with D possibly TRBD1 on 5 matching bases. The CDR3 extends over 13 amino acids. Germline lookup yields CDR1 MNHEY and CDR2 SMNVEV (reference sequence). Deletions cut 5 bases from V and 4 bases from J, with 11 bases between. The CDR3, as DNA: TGTGCCAGCAGTCCCGGGGCAGCCTATGGCTACACCTTC. It translates to CASSPGAAYGYTF.

V gene TRBV18 combines with J gene TRBJ2-3, with unresolved D. Germline V gene data show CDR1 as KGHSH and CDR2 as LQKENI. The CDR3 sequence is 13 residues long. The V end lost 1 base, the J end lost 1 base, and 3 bases lay between the germline ends. The chain's CDR3 is CASSPLGTDTQYF. In DNA, the CDR3 is TGTGCCAGCTCACCACTCGGCACAGATACGCAGTATTTT.

The sample holds a few counts of this clone. The chain recombines TRBV6-1 with TRBJ2-7, with D perhaps given as TRBD1 or TRBD2 (5 bases each). V lost 3 bases to trimming and J lost 5 bases, with 14 bases between them. The V gene's germline CDR1 is MNHNS and CDR2 SASEGT. The length of the CDR3 is 14 residues. CDR3 sequence: CASSDGREIDEQYF. CDR3 coding DNA: TGTGCCAGCAGTGATGGCAGGGAGATTGACGAGCAGTACTTC.

This chain links TRBV18 with TRBJ2-2; no firm D call. Trimming removed 3 bases from V and 6 bases from J, with 14 bases in between. The CDR3 extends over 15 amino acids. Germline assignment: CDR1 KGHSH and CDR2 LQKENI. CDR3 DNA: TGTGCCAGCTCACCTAGATCCAACCGCCCCGGGGAGCTGTTTTTT. Encoded protein: CASSPRSNRPGELFF.

The chain employs TRBV5-8 and TRBJ2-3, with D unresolved. The V end was cut by 6 bases, the J end by 6 bases, with 8 bases between. The CDR3 sequence is 11 residues long. CDR1 SGHTS and CDR2 YDEGEE come from the germline V gene. Here the CDR3 reads CASTASDTQYF. The CDR3 bases are TGTGCCAGCACCGCCTCGGATACGCAGTATTTT.

This clone came up once. The V call is TRBV12-2, the J call TRBJ2-7; the table calls TRBD2, which could not be checked here. TRBV12-2 is an annotated pseudogene. This CDR3 spans 17 amino acids. The CDR3, as DNA: TGTGCAACGGGGGCAGGACTAGCGGGAGAGAAGGGCTACGAGCAGTACGTC. It specifies CATGAGLAGEKGYEQYV.

There are a few counts of this clone. J is TRBJ2-6 and V is TRBV4-1, with a tentative D call TRBD2 (5 bases). CDR1 is MGHRA, CDR2 YSYEKL, per germline. This CDR3 is 17 amino acids long. The V end was cut by 0 bases, the J end by 4 bases, with 13 bases between. Here the CDR3 DNA reads TGCGCCAGCAGCCAAGAGAGAGGGATCGGCGGGGCCAACGTCCTGACTTTC. Translating gives CASSQERGIGGANVLTF.

V is TRBV4-3 and J is TRBJ1-2; D perhaps matches TRBD1 (6 bases). Germline V gene lookup returns CDR1 LGHNA and CDR2 YSLEER. The CDR3 is 15 amino acids. V lost 0 bases and J 2 bases, leaving 10 bases between the germline ends. The CDR3 DNA reads TGCGCCAGCAGCCAAGAGGACAGACACAACTATGGCTACACCTTC. This sequence encodes CASSQEDRHNYGYTF.